The 7 T cell receptor beta chains presented below share a single source sample, sequenced in a study of CD8 T cells in Susac syndrome. RNA amounts of roughly 0.45 to 1 ug underwent reverse transcription with random hexamers. TCRdb passed the immunoSEQ multiplex PCR reads through MiXCR, listing each CDR3 protein once. The sample consists of about 240,000 distinct CDR3 sequences, almost 97% of them appearing once. The material sequenced was CD4+ T cells from PBMCs. The origin of the receptors is a human donor with Susac syndrome.

The chain carries TRBV20-1 and TRBJ2-3; 9 bases match TRBD1. The CDR3 is 17 amino acids. V lost 6 bases, J lost 5 bases, and 18 bases stayed unmatched. Germline V CDR1 and CDR2: DFQATT, SNEGSKA (reference sequence). This chain's CDR3 is CSARFADSGTGLDTQYF. The DNA of the CDR3 is TGCAGTGCACGCTTTGCTGACTCCGGGACAGGGCTAGATACGCAGTATTTT.

The chain couples TRBV10-3 to TRBJ2-3; D gene ambiguous. The CDR3 has 14 residues. V lost 4 bases and J 4 bases, leaving 12 bases between the germline ends. CDR1 and CDR2 (germline): ENHRY, SYGVKD. CDR3 loop: CAISGGQTSDTQYF. CDR3 DNA sequence: TGTGCCATCAGTGGGGGTCAGACGTCAGATACGCAGTATTTT.

The chain joins TRBV12-3 or TRBV12-4 to TRBJ1-1; a possible D gene is TRBD1 (5 bases). V was pared by 6 bases and J by 7 bases, with 18 bases between. The CDR3 loop spans 14 amino acids. CDR3 region: CASRPIGTVNEAFF. DNA for the CDR3: TGTGCCAGCAGACCAATTGGGACGGTTAATGAAGCTTTCTTT.

The chain recombines TRBV20-1 with TRBJ2-1; 10 nucleotides match TRBD1. V shed 6 bases, J shed 9 bases, and the junction held 8 bases outside the gene matches. In germline, CDR1 is DFQATT, CDR2 SNEGSKA (reference sequence). CDR3 size: 13 residues. For the CDR3, the DNA is TGCAGTGCGCCGACAGGGGGCGGTTCTGAGCAGTTCTTC. This encodes CSAPTGGGSEQFF.

V is TRBV5-4 and J is TRBJ2-1; possible D gene TRBD2, 6 bases. This CDR3 region has 16 residues. V gave up 3 bases and J gave up 4 bases, with 17 bases separating them. Per the germline V gene, CDR1 is SGHNT and CDR2 is YYREEE (reference sequence). CDR3 sequence (DNA): TGTGCCAGCAGCTCCCGCCAGGGCGGGATTTACAATGAGCAGTTCTTC. Encoded protein: CASSSRQGGIYNEQFF.

This chain links TRBV12-3 or TRBV12-4 with TRBJ2-5, with D perhaps TRBD2 (5 bases). This CDR3 region has 13 residues. V gave up 7 bases and J gave up 5 bases, with 14 bases separating them. The CDR3 loop is CASTQRGGETQYF. DNA for the CDR3: TGTGCCAGCACCCAACGGGGTGGCGAGACCCAGTACTTC.

The chain has TRBV20-1 and TRBJ2-1; D may be TRBD2 (6 bases). The CDR3 is made up of 14 amino acids. Germline assignment: CDR1 DFQATT and CDR2 SNEGSKA (reference sequence). V was shortened by 1 base and J by 5 bases, with 12 bases between the two germline ends. The CDR3 here is CSARAGPSDNEQFF. The CDR3 DNA reads TGCAGTGCTAGAGCCGGACCTAGCGACAATGAGCAGTTCTTC.